These T cell receptor beta chains were read from a single sample in a study of blood T cell repertoires in COVID-19. Some clones are missing from TCRdb's copy, which holds only in-frame ones; the method was immunoSEQ multiplex PCR. The table has some 260,000 clones, 60% to 75% seen once. Sequencing was done on a sample of peripheral blood. The receptor source for this set is a woman over 75 with acute or convalescent COVID-19. CDR3s include the opening cysteine and the closing phenylalanine or tryptophan. Fields, in order: J gene, V gene, clone size, D gene, CDR3 DNA, CDR3 protein. The D gene is left open where the match is weak. Clone size is stated in some rows and not others, as once, few, many or a class when expanded.

>TRBJ2-7|TRBV28|few|TRBD1
TGTGCCAGCAGCCTGGGGGTACAGGGGCCCTCCTACGAGCAGTACTTC
CASSLGVQGPSYEQYF
>TRBJ1-2|TRBV5-1|.|.
TGCGCCAGCAGCTTGAACCAGGGCGAGGATGGCTACACCTTC
CASSLNQGEDGYTF
>TRBJ2-1|TRBV9|many|TRBD2
TGTGCCAGCAGCGCCCCTGGACTAGCGGGAGGGGTTGAGCAGTTCTTC
CASSAPGLAGGVEQFF
>TRBJ1-6|TRBV10-2|.|.
TGCGCCAGCAGCCCCACATCGAGAGGGAGCTCCTATAATTCACCCCTCCACTTT
CASSPTSRGSSYNSPLHF
>TRBJ2-3|TRBV7-9|once|TRBD1
TGTGCCAGCAGCTTAGCCAGGGGGCGCCCAGATACGCAGTATTTT
CASSLARGRPDTQYF
>TRBJ1-2|TRBV7-9|.|TRBD1
TGTGCCAGCAGCTTAGCGTTGACAGGGGGCTATGGCTACACCTTC
CASSLALTGGYGYTF
>TRBJ2-7|TRBV5-6|.|TRBD1
TGTGCCAGCACCAGGACAGGGGGCGCGAACGAGCAGTACTTC
CASTRTGGANEQYF
>TRBJ1-2|TRBV7-9|.|TRBD1
TGTGCCAGCAGCTTGGGGACAGGGGGCGGGATGAGTCGTGATGGCTACACCTTC
CASSLGTGGGMSRDGYTF
>TRBJ2-3|TRBV19|.|TRBD2
TGTGCCAGTAGTATACCGACCGGGACTAGCGGGAGAAGGGCAGATACGCAGTATTTT
CASSIPTGTSGRRADTQYF
>TRBJ1-1|TRBV3-1/TRBV3-2|.|.
TGTGCCAGCAGCCGGGCCCACACTGAAGCTTTCTTT
CASSRAHTEAFF
>TRBJ2-7|TRBV2|.|TRBD1
TGTGCCAGTACAGGACAGGGGTCCTCCTACGAGCAGTACTTC
CASTGQGSSYEQYF
>TRBJ1-2|TRBV6-6|.|.
TGTGCCAGCAGTTACTCGAGTGCAAAAGCGACGGGAGGCTACACCTTC
CASSYSSAKATGGYTF
>TRBJ2-7|TRBV4-2|.|TRBD2
TGTGCCAGCAGCCAAGATGGGGCTAGCGGCTACTACGAGCAGTACTTC
CASSQDGASGYYEQYF
>TRBJ1-1|TRBV7-2|.|TRBD1
TGTGCCAGCAGCTTATCCCGGGACAGGGTCACTGAAGCTTTCTTT
CASSLSRDRVTEAFF
>TRBJ1-1|TRBV27|.|.
TGTGCCAGCAGTAGATATTTGACGGGGAACACTGAAGCTTTCTTT
CASSRYLTGNTEAFF
>TRBJ2-6|TRBV5-1|.|.
TGCGCCAGCAGGTCGGGCCCAGGGGACTCTGGGGCCAACGTCCTGACTTTC
CASRSGPGDSGANVLTF
>TRBJ2-7|TRBV29-1|.|TRBD1
TGCAGCGTTAAAACCGGGACAGGGGGTGGGGAGCAGTACTTC
CSVKTGTGGGEQYF
>TRBJ1-5|TRBV19|.|.
TGTGCCAGTAGTATATCGGTCAGGGGCCCCAGTCATTTT
CASSISVRGPSHF
>TRBJ1-6|TRBV11-2|.|TRBD1
TGTGCCAGCAGCCCCGGACAGGGTTTCAGTTCACCCCTCCACTTT
CASSPGQGFSSPLHF
>TRBJ2-7|TRBV27|.|.
TGTGCCAGCAGTTTTCTTCAGTCGGGCAGGGCCTACGAGCAGTACTTC
CASSFLQSGRAYEQYF
>TRBJ1-1|TRBV3-1/TRBV3-2|.|.
TGTGCCAGCAGCCAAGGTCGGAACACTGAAGCTTTCTTT
CASSQGRNTEAFF
>TRBJ1-3|TRBV7-7|.|TRBD1
TGTGCCAGCAGCGCGACAGGGTTTGGAAACACCATATATTTT
CASSATGFGNTIYF
>TRBJ1-5|TRBV18|.|.
TGTGCCAGCTCACCACAAGGGAGCTTCAATCAGCCCCAGCATTTT
CASSPQGSFNQPQHF
>TRBJ2-7|TRBV10-3|.|TRBD1
TGTGCCATGGGAGGGACAGGGATAACCTACGAGCAGTACTTC
CAMGGTGITYEQYF
>TRBJ1-2|TRBV7-9|.|.
TGTGCCAGCAGCTTTAGTATGTCAGGGCATGGCTACACCTTC
CASSFSMSGHGYTF
>TRBJ1-2|TRBV7-2|.|.
TGTGCCAGCAGCTTAGTTTGGGGGCCGGGCGATGGCTACACCTTC
CASSLVWGPGDGYTF
>TRBJ1-1|TRBV12-3/TRBV12-4|.|TRBD1
TGTGCCAGCAGCCCCCGGACAGGGACTGAAGCTTTCTTT
CASSPRTGTEAFF
>TRBJ2-1|TRBV4-2|.|TRBD1
TGTGCCAGCAGCCAAGATAACCGGGACAGCTGGGATGAGCAGTTCTTC
CASSQDNRDSWDEQFF
>TRBJ2-5|TRBV7-9|few|TRBD1
TGTGCCAGCAGCGTAACAGGGGGCGTACAGACCCAGTACTTC
CASSVTGGVQTQYF
>TRBJ2-3|TRBV5-1|.|.
TGCGCCAGCAGCTTGGGTGCGGCAGGGGCCCGCACAGATACGCAGTATTTT
CASSLGAAGARTDTQYF
>TRBJ2-5|TRBV3-1/TRBV3-2|.|.
TGTGCCAGCAGCCTCCAGGAATTTGAGACCCAGTACTTC
CASSLQEFETQYF
>TRBJ2-7|TRBV30|.|.
TGTGCCTGGAGGGGGGGGACAGGACTATCCTACGAGCAGTACTTC
CAWRGGTGLSYEQYF
>TRBJ2-7|TRBV4-3|.|TRBD2
TGCGCCAGCAGCCCTCGCGGGGGGGCCTACGAGCAGTACTTC
CASSPRGGAYEQYF
>TRBJ1-5|TRBV28|.|TRBD1
TGTGCCAGCAGTAACAGGGGTCAGCCCCAGCATTTT
CASSNRGQPQHF
>TRBJ2-3|TRBV10-3|once|TRBD1
TGTGCCACAGGGGGTTACACAGATACGCAGTATTTT
CATGGYTDTQYF
>TRBJ1-1|TRBV5-1|few|.
TGCGCCAGCAGCTCAGGGGCGAACACTGAAGCTTTCTTT
CASSSGANTEAFF
>TRBJ1-1|TRBV11-2|.|.
TGTGCCAGCAGCTTAGGGAGTCTTGGGAACACTGAAGCTTTCTTT
CASSLGSLGNTEAFF
>TRBJ2-4|TRBV20-1|.|.
TGCAGTGCTAGTCCGATACTAGCCAAAAACATTCAGTACTTC
CSASPILAKNIQYF
>TRBJ1-6|TRBV6-6|few|TRBD1
TGTGCCAGCAGGACAGGGGATACAGGATCACCCCTCCACTTT
CASRTGDTGSPLHF
>TRBJ1-2|TRBV6-5|.|.
TGTGCCAGCAGGCGTAACAGGGATGGAGGCTATGGCTACACCTTC
CASRRNRDGGYGYTF
>TRBJ1-6|TRBV25-1|.|.
TGTGCCAGCAGTGCTAGGGGCAGCGATTCACCCCTCCACTTT
CASSARGSDSPLHF